This TCR beta chain was observed in a study of cytomegalovirus exposure and HLA in healthy donors. Germline-derived CDR1 and CDR2 are SGHNT and YENEEA. This CDR3 spans 16 amino acids. V lost 5 bases and J lost 0; bases outside the gene matches: 4. PCR amplification relied on 60 Vbeta primers (plus 13 Jbeta primers). Assay: immunoSEQ multiplex PCR; the TCRdb copy retains only in-frame clones and omits some. The repertoire consists of approximately 200,000 clones, with around 85% occurring once and the leading ten covering around 1.4%. Only a few counts were recorded for this clone. The TCR sequence derives from a human donor in good health. Specimen: PBMCs. The rearrangement uses TRBV11-3 and TRBJ2-1, with 10 bases fitting TRBD2. The CDR3 DNA reads as TGTGCCAGCAGCCCCGGACTAGCGGACTCCTACAATGAGCAGTTCTTC. This codes for CASSPGLADSYNEQFF.